Listed here is a single TCR beta chain. Its antigen is unidentified. Via MiXCR, TCRdb re-called the 5' RACE reads, giving one row per CDR3 protein. Among about 450,000 distinct CDR3 sequences listed, around 26% were seen once. The sample comes from a study of CD8 T cells in ankylosing spondylitis. General study findings and limits: Apparently characteristic of ankylosing spondylitis blood was a TCR beta motif (roughly 8 highly homologous variants).

The source material was blood, either unsorted or a sorted T cell fraction (not recorded which). This clonotype originated in a male donor with ankylosing spondylitis.

This CDR3 is CASSLVQGRYNEQFF. The CDR3 nucleotides are TGTGCCAGCAGCTTAGTTCAGGGGAGGTACAATGAGCAGTTCTTC. J is TRBJ2-1 and V is TRBV11-2; D is tentatively TRBD1 or TRBD2 (6 bases each). Trimming shortened V by 1 base and J by 4 bases, and 11 bases separated the two germline ends. Germline V CDR1 and CDR2: SGHAT, FQNNGV. The CDR3 runs to 15 residues. The full variable domain, in which reference TRBV11-2 and TRBJ2-1 provide the parts outside the CDR3, is EAGVAQSPRYKIIEKRQSVAFWCNPISGHATLYWYQQILGQGPKLLIQFQNNGVVDDSQLPKDRFSAERLKGVDSTLKIQPAKLEDSAVYLCASSLVQGRYNEQFFGPGTRLTVL.